This TCR beta chain stems from a study of control samples from healthy donors and cancer patients. Only in-frame clones appear in the TCRdb table, and some are missing; sequencing was by immunoSEQ multiplex PCR. The table includes about 250,000 clones, over 75% detected once. This CDR3 spans 14 amino acids. V was clipped by 4 bases and J by 10 bases, with 16 bases between them. Germline values: CDR1 KGHDR, CDR2 SFDVKD. What was sequenced was PBMCs. The chain combines TRBV24-1 with TRBJ2-1; possible D gene TRBD1, 5 bases. The receptor was isolated from a woman aged 60-75 years with lung cancer. The CDR3 bases are TGTGCCACCAGTGACCCTAACCGAGCAGGGGAGCAGTTCTTC. Protein sequence: CATSDPNRAGEQFF.